This T cell receptor beta chain originates from a study of blood T cell repertoires in COVID-19. Study-level background: Some COVID-19 samples were acute and others convalescent; all came from the United States, Italy and Spain. Sample material is recorded as cDNA or gDNA derived from T cells, B-cell-depleted T cells, or PBMCs.

Germline loops: CDR1 SNHLY, CDR2 FYNNEI. The V and J ends lost 7 bases and 8 bases, in that order; junction bases with no gene match: 11. This CDR3 is built from 15 residues. Methods used by the authors: From reference gene primer amplification, estimates of nucleated cell counts were derived. Profiled with immunoSEQ multiplex PCR; TCRdb holds only in-frame clones, not every one. That table gives V, J and clone size, and the DNA gave D and trimming. The sample includes 60,000 to 70,000 clones, 65% to 90% of them seen just once. This clonotype was obtained from a man in his fifties with acute or convalescent COVID-19. The sample was peripheral blood. The chain is built from TRBV2 and TRBJ2-1, with 10 bases identical to TRBD1. CDR3 amino acids: CASTFLAGTGDEQFF. DNA for the CDR3: TGTGCCAGCACCTTTTTAGCGGGGACAGGGGATGAGCAGTTCTTC.